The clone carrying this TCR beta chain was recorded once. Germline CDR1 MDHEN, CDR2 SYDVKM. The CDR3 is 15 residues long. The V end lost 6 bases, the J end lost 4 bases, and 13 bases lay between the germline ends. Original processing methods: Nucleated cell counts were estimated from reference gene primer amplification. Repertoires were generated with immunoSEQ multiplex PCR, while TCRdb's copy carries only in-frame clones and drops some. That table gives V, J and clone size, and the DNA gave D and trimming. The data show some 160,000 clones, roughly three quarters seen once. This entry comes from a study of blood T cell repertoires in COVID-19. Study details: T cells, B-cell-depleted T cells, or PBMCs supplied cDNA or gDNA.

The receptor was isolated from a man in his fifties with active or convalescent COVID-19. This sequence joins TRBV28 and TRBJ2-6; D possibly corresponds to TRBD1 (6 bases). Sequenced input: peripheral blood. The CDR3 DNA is TGTGCCAGCAGACTGAGGGGGTACGGGGCCAACGTCCTGACTTTC. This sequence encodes CASRLRGYGANVLTF.